These 24 T cell receptor beta chains came from one sample sequenced in a study of T cell repertoires and HLA-DP antigens (dated by TCRdb to between 2018 and 2020). These TCRs' antigens remain unknown. The receptor library was made with the immunoSEQ multiplex PCR assay. TCRdb holds this immuneACCESS table with in-frame rearrangements only. Some clones are missing; in checked studies, unresolved V genes explain under half, and the rest has no known cause. The sample table holds about 110,000 clones, of which 90% to 95% were seen once. Clones ranked in the top ten supply approximately 0.25% of the sample. Sequencing was performed on CD4+ T cells from PBMCs. Source of these receptors: a young woman in good health and CMV-seronegative.

The chain links TRBV7-9 to TRBJ1-4; 8 bases are shared with TRBD1. J gave up 6 bases and V 1 base, and 7 bases lay outside the gene matches. The CDR3 is 16 amino acids. CDR1 and CDR2 (germline): SEHNR, FQNEAQ (reference sequence). CDR3 nucleotide sequence: TGTGCCAGCAGCTTAGGTTCAGGGGGCGCCTATGAAAAACTGTTTTTT. It encodes CASSLGSGGAYEKLFF.

The V and J genes are TRBV11-1 and TRBJ2-2; tentative D call: TRBD1 (7 bases). Per germline, CDR1 SGHAT and CDR2 FQDESV (reference sequence). The CDR3 is 15 residues long. V shed 2 bases and J shed 2 bases, with 9 bases lying between them. This chain's CDR3 is CASSLQGGNTGELFF. The CDR3 nucleotides read TGTGCCAGCAGCTTACAGGGGGGTAACACCGGGGAGCTGTTTTTT.

V and J are TRBV16 and TRBJ1-2; TRBD1 is a possible D gene (6 bases). V lost 2 bases and J lost 0, with 7 bases in between. Germline values: CDR1 KGHSY, CDR2 FQNENV. This CDR3 has 14 amino acids. Here the CDR3 reads CASSQGTSNYGYTF. The CDR3 DNA reads TGTGCCAGCAGCCAAGGGACATCTAACTATGGCTACACCTTC.

The J gene is TRBJ1-3, the V gene TRBV6-5; 8 nucleotides agree with TRBD1. With 6 bases clipped from V and 4 bases from J, the junction kept 2 bases outside the gene matches. CDR3 length equals 13 residues. In germline, CDR1 is MNHEY, CDR2 SVGAGI. CDR3 sequence (DNA): TGTGCCAGCAGGACAGGGGTAGGAAACACCATATATTTT. Encoded protein: CASRTGVGNTIYF.

This chain connects TRBV19 to TRBJ1-2; D ambiguous. The CDR3 has 12 residues. V was trimmed by 5 bases and J by 7 bases, leaving 11 bases between them. Germline CDR1 is LNHDA and CDR2 is SQIVND (reference sequence). CDR3: CASSEGLPGYTF. The CDR3 coding sequence is TGTGCCAGTAGTGAAGGGTTACCTGGCTACACCTTC.

The chain has TRBV5-6 and TRBJ2-5, with unresolved D. Germline values: CDR1 SGHDT, CDR2 YYEEEE. Trimming cost V 2 bases and J 1 base, with 9 bases left between them. The CDR3 has 14 residues. This CDR3 reads CASSLRPRQETQYF. In nucleotides, the CDR3 is TGTGCCAGCAGCTTACGACCGCGCCAAGAGACCCAGTACTTC.

The gene calls are TRBV5-4 and TRBJ2-1, with 13 bases matching TRBD2. Germline V gene data show CDR1 as SGHNT and CDR2 as YYREEE (reference sequence). V lost 5 bases and J lost 9; bases outside the gene matches: 11. The CDR3 consists of 16 residues. The CDR3 coding sequence is TGTGCCAGCAGTTTTGGACTAGCGGGAGATCTAGGTGAGCAGTTCTTC. This encodes CASSFGLAGDLGEQFF.

V usage is TRBV5-5 and J usage is TRBJ1-1; D is ambiguous. CDR3 length equals 14 residues. V was pared by 4 bases and J by 1 base, with 11 bases between. CDR1 is SGHKS, CDR2 YYEKEE, per germline (reference sequence). This CDR3 is CASSMLTANTEAFF. CDR3 in DNA: TGTGCCAGCAGCATGTTAACAGCGAACACTGAAGCTTTCTTT.

CDR3 protein: CASSPSGLRNTEAFF. The CDR3 DNA follows: TGTGCCAGCAGTCCCTCGGGTTTACGGAACACTGAAGCTTTCTTT. The chain joins TRBV6-5 to TRBJ1-1; D remains ambiguous. Germline V CDR1 and CDR2: MNHEY, SVGAGI. The CDR3 length is 15 residues. V gave up 5 bases and J gave up 1 base, with 14 bases separating them.

This chain links TRBV5-6 with TRBJ2-3; no clear D gene. The length of the CDR3 is 15 residues. Germline V gene data show CDR1 as SGHDT and CDR2 as YYEEEE. V gave up 0 bases and J gave up 0 bases, with 8 bases separating them. The CDR3 here is CASSLVSTSTDTQYF. The CDR3 DNA reads as TGTGCCAGCAGCTTGGTCAGCACTAGCACAGATACGCAGTATTTT. Drawing the rest from reference TRBV5-6 and TRBJ2-3, the complete variable domain is DAGVTQSPTHLIKTRGQQVTLRCSPKSGHDTVSWYQQALGQGPQFIFQYYEEEERQRGNFPDRFSGHQFPNYSSELNVNALLLGDSALYLCASSLVSTSTDTQYFGPGTRLTVL.

This sequence joins TRBV6-5 and TRBJ2-7; possibly TRBD1 or TRBD2 for D (5 bases each). In germline, CDR1 is MNHEY, CDR2 SVGAGI. The CDR3 consists of 15 residues. V was shortened by 3 bases and J by 3 bases, with 15 bases between the two germline ends. CDR3 nucleotide sequence: TGTGCCAGCAGTTATGGCTGGGGACCGCACTACGAGCAGTACTTC. Translated, it gives CASSYGWGPHYEQYF.

The V gene is TRBV5-1, the J gene TRBJ2-3; 12 positions agree with TRBD2. V dropped 0 bases and J dropped 0; count of bases not matched to a gene: 8. The CDR3 length is 19 residues. CDR1 SGHRS and CDR2 YFSETQ come from the germline V gene. CDR3 protein: CASSLASASGRGSTDTQYF. The CDR3 coding sequence is TGCGCCAGCAGCTTGGCCTCTGCTAGCGGGAGGGGGAGCACAGATACGCAGTATTTT.

The chain carries TRBV4-2 and TRBJ1-4, with TRBD1 matching over 9 bases. The CDR3 totals 16 residues. The V gene's germline CDR1 is LGHNA and CDR2 YNFKEQ. With 0 bases clipped from V and 7 bases from J, the junction kept 6 bases outside the gene matches. CDR3 coding DNA: TGTGCCAGCAGCCAAGACCGGGGACAGGGAAGTGAAAAACTGTTTTTT. It specifies CASSQDRGQGSEKLFF.

The chain recombines TRBV25-1 with TRBJ2-1; 8 bases are shared with TRBD1. The CDR3 consists of 16 residues. The V gene end was trimmed by 2 bases and the J gene end by 4 bases; junction bases not matched to a gene: 7. Germline-derived CDR1 and CDR2 are MGHDK and SYGVNS. CDR3 residues: CASSEEDRGRYNEQFF. Written as DNA, the CDR3 is TGTGCCAGCAGTGAAGAAGACAGGGGAAGATACAATGAGCAGTTCTTC.

The V and J genes are TRBV27 and TRBJ2-6, with TRBD1 matching 10 bases. The junction had 13 bases not matched to a gene; V was cut back by 5 bases and J by 0 bases. From germline, CDR1 is MNHEY and CDR2 SMNVEV (reference sequence). The CDR3 extends over 20 amino acids. The CDR3 DNA sequence: TGTGCCAGCAGTCCAATTCCTCCGGGACAGGGGCTCTCTGGGGCCAACGTCCTGACTTTC. It codes for CASSPIPPGQGLSGANVLTF.

V gene TRBV29-1 combines with J gene TRBJ2-7; tentatively, D is TRBD1 (6 bases). The V and J ends lost 4 bases and 2 bases respectively, with 9 bases between them. This CDR3 spans 12 amino acids. Germline assignment: CDR1 SQVTM and CDR2 ANQGSEA. The CDR3 is CSVVQGAYEQYF. The CDR3 nucleotides read TGCAGCGTTGTACAGGGCGCCTACGAGCAGTACTTC.

The V gene is TRBV29-1, the J gene TRBJ2-1; 11 nucleotides match TRBD2. The germline gives CDR1 SQVTM, CDR2 ANQGSEA. J was trimmed by 0 bases and V by 2 bases; bases with no gene match: 3. This CDR3 contains 16 residues. CDR3 sequence reads: CSVEIGLAGSYNEQFF. CDR3 coding DNA: TGCAGCGTTGAAATAGGACTAGCGGGCTCCTACAATGAGCAGTTCTTC.

V gene TRBV7-2 combines with J gene TRBJ2-5; the match to TRBD1 covers 7 bases. The CDR3 loop spans 13 amino acids. The trim removed 5 bases at V and 5 bases at J, leaving 5 bases unmatched. The germline CDR1 and CDR2 sequences are SGHTA and FQGNSA. The CDR3 region has the DNA TGTGCCAGCAGCCGCACAGGGGACGAGACCCAGTACTTC. Protein: CASSRTGDETQYF.

This chain connects TRBV6-5 to TRBJ1-1; 11 nucleotides agree with TRBD1. V was clipped by 7 bases and J by 5 bases; unmatched bases: 6. CDR1 is MNHEY, CDR2 SVGAGI, per germline. CDR3 length: 14 amino acids. CDR3 loop: CASTLDRGRTEAFF. The CDR3 DNA follows: TGTGCCAGCACCCTGGACAGGGGGCGAACTGAAGCTTTCTTT.

This clone was picked up one time. The chain has TRBV19 and TRBJ2-1; 8 bases are shared with TRBD1. V lost 3 bases, J lost 3 bases, and 7 bases stayed unmatched. The CDR3 consists of 16 residues. Germline values: CDR1 LNHDA, CDR2 SQIVND (reference sequence). CDR3 sequence: CASSISGTGNYNEQFF. In DNA, the CDR3 is TGTGCCAGTAGTATTTCCGGGACAGGTAACTACAATGAGCAGTTCTTC.

The chain recombines TRBV2 with TRBJ1-1; no clear D. The V gene lost 0 bases and the J gene lost 5 bases, with 13 bases spanning the gap. Germline V gene sequence: CDR1 SNHLY, CDR2 FYNNEI. The CDR3 is 15 amino acids. The CDR3 DNA is TGTGCCAGCAGTGAAGCGCGAACAGCTAAAACTGAAGCTTTCTTT. This codes for CASSEARTAKTEAFF.

The genes are TRBV6-5 and TRBJ1-2, with 9 bases lining up with TRBD1. Trimming took 6 bases from V and 8 from J; bases not matched to a gene: 10. The CDR3 covers 14 residues. Per the germline V gene, CDR1 is MNHEY and CDR2 is SVGAGI. The DNA for the CDR3 is TGTGCCAGCAGCTACGATGGGACAGGGAGAGGCTACACCTTC. Translation: CASSYDGTGRGYTF.

The chain carries TRBV6-5 and TRBJ1-3; D is perhaps TRBD1 (6 bases). Germline V lookup: CDR1 MNHEY, CDR2 SVGAGI. The CDR3 length is 15 residues. V lost 1 base and J 1 base, leaving 8 bases between the germline ends. The CDR3 loop reads CASSYFTGSGNTIYF. The CDR3 DNA sequence: TGTGCCAGCAGTTACTTTACAGGGTCTGGAAACACCATATATTTT.

This chain joins TRBV28 and TRBJ2-6, with D hard to call. This CDR3 spans 15 amino acids. CDR1 and CDR2 from the germline V gene are MDHEN and SYDVKM. V was trimmed by 3 bases and J by 5 bases, leaving 11 bases between them. DNA of the CDR3: TGTGCCAGCAGTTTTCCTGGGCTCTGGGCCAACGTCCTGACTTTC. As protein: CASSFPGLWANVLTF.